Described below is a single T cell receptor beta chain sequence and its context. Its matching antigen is unknown. This sample is drawn from a study of blood T cells in healthy people across ages. Findings of the study overall: The percentage of naive T cells correlated strongly with TCR beta diversity.

PCR was performed a second time for about 7 to 11 cycles using a sample-barcoded 5' primer and a J-beta primer mix. TCRdb recomputed calls from the 5' RACE reads with MiXCR, one row per CDR3 protein. Of around 1.1 million distinct CDR3 sequences listed, under 40% are singletons. The CDR3 sequence is 10 residues long. The germline CDR1 and CDR2 sequences are MNHEY and SVGAGI. The V and J ends lost 6 bases and 12 bases respectively, with 11 bases between them. Every donor gave 9 to 10 milliliters of peripheral blood. Per-sample PBMC isolation yielded at least 6.5 million cells. The source is a man aged 18 to 29 in good health. The chain employs TRBV6-5 and TRBJ1-2; D uncertain. The sequenced sample was blood. The CDR3 sequence is CASRTFLDTF. In DNA form, the CDR3 reads TGTGCCAGCAGGACTTTTCTGGACACCTTC.